This TCR beta chain was captured by sequencing in a study of cytomegalovirus exposure and HLA in healthy donors. Overall study findings and caveats: There were some V segments, including TRBV6-2 and TRBV6-3, excluded as indistinguishable. Both high specificity and high sensitivity reportedly marked the classifier's diagnosis of cytomegalovirus status. Relative to the roughly 700-donor mean, N-insertions were reportedly fewer in an Asian-associated ancestry cluster in a later analysis.

Unmatched junction bases numbered 6, after V lost 4 bases and J lost 4 bases. The CDR3 contains 16 residues. CDR1 and CDR2 from the germline V gene are SGHTA and FQGNSA. Each donor's status was that of a healthy bone marrow donor. As for this clone: Its antigen is not identified.

This PCR relied on a set of 60 Vbeta primers and 13 Jbeta primers. Method: immunoSEQ multiplex PCR; TCRdb's copy keeps in-frame clones and lacks some. This repertoire shows 55,000 to 70,000 clones, 80% found once; its top ten account for less than 7%. J is TRBJ2-2 and V is TRBV7-2, with 10 bases lining up with TRBD2. The source of this sequence is a male donor in good health and CMV-seronegative. The sequenced sample consisted of PBMCs. CDR3 DNA sequence: TGTGCCAGCAGCTCCCCTAGCGGGGGAATCACCGGGGAGCTGTTTTTT. Protein: CASSSPSGGITGELFF. Full variable domain (remainder filled in from reference TRBV7-2 and TRBJ2-2): GAGVSQSPSNKVTEKGKDVELRCDPISGHTALYWYRQSLGQGLEFLIYFQGNSAPDKSGLPSDRFSAERTGGSVSTLTIQRTQQEDSAVYLCASSSPSGGITGELFFGEGSRLTVL.